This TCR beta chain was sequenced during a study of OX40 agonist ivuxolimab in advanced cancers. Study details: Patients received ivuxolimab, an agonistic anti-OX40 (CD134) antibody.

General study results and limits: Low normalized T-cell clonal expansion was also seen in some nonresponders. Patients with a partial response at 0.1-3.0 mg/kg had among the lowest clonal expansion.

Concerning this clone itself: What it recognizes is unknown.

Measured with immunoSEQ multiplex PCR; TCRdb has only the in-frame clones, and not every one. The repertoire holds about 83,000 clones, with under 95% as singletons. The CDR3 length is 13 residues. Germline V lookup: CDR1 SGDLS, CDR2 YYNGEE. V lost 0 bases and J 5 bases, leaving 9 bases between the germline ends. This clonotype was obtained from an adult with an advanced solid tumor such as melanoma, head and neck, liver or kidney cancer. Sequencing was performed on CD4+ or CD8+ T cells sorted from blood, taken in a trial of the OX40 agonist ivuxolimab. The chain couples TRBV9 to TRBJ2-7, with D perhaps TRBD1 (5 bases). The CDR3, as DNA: TGTGCCAGCAGCGTAGTTCCAGGGAACGAGCAGTACTTC. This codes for CASSVVPGNEQYF.